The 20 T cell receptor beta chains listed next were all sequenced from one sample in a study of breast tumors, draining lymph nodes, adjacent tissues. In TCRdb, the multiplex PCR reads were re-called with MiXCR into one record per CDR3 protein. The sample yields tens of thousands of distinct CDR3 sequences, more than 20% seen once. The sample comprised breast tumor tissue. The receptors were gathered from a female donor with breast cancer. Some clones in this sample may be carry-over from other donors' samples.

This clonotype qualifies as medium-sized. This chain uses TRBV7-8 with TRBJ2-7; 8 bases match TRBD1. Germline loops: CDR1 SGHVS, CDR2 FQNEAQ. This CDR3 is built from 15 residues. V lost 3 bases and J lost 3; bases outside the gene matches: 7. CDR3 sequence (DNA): TGTGCCAGCAGCTTTGCGGCAGGGGGCTACTACGAGCAGTACTTC. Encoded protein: CASSFAAGGYYEQYF.

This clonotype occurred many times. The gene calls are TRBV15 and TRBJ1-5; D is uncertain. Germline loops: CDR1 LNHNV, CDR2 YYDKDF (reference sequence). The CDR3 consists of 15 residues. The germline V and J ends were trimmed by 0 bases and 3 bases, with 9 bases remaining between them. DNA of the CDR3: TGTGCCACCAGCAGAGATATCCAGCCCAATCAGCCCCAGCATTTT. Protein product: CATSRDIQPNQPQHF.

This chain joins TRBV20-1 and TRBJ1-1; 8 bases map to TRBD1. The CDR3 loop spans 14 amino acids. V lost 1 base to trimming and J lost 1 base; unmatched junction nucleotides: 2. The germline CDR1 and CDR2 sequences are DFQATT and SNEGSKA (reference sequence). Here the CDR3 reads CSARADRGNTEAFF. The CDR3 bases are TGCAGTGCTAGAGCTGACAGGGGGAACACTGAAGCTTTCTTT.

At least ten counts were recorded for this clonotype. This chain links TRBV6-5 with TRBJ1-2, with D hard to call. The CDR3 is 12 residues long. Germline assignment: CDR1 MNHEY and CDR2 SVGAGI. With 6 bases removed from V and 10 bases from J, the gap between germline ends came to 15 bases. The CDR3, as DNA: TGTGCCAGCAGCTCACGACGGAGCTCCTACACCTTC. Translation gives CASSSRRSSYTF.

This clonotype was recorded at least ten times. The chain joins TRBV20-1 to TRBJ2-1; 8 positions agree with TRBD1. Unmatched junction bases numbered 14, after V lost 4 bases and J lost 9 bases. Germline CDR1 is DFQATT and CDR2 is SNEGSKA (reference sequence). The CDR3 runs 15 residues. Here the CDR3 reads CSAKDPDRGSSEQFF. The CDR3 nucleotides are TGCAGTGCTAAAGACCCAGACAGGGGATCTAGTGAGCAGTTCTTC.

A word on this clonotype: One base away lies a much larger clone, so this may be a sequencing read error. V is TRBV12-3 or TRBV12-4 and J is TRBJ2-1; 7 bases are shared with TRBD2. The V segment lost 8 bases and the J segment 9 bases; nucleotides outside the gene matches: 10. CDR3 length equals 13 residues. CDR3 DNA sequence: TGTGCCAGCGGGCCGGGGGGATGGGGTGAGCAGTTCTTC. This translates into CASGPGGWGEQFF.

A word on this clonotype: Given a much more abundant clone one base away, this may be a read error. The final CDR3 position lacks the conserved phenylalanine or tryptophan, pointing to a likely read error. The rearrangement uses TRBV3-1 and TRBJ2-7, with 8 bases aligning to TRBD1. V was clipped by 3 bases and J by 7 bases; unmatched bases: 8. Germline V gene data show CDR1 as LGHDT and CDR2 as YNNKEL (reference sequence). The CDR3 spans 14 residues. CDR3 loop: CASSQSTGVGEQYL. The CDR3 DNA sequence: TGTGCCAGCAGCCAGTCGACAGGGGTGGGAGAGCAGTACCTC.

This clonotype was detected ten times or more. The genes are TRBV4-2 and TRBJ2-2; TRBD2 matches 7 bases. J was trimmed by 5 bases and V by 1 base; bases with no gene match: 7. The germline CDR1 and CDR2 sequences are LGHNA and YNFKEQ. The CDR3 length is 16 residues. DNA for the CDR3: TGTGCCAGCAGCCAAGGCCAGCGGGGACGGACCGGGGAGCTGTTTTTT. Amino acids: CASSQGQRGRTGELFF.

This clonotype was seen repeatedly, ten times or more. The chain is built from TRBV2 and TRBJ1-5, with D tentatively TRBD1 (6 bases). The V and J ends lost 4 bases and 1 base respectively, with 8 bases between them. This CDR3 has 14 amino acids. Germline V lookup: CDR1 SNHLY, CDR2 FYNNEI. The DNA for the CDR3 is TGTGCCAGCAGTGCCGACAGGAGCAATCAGCCCCAGCATTTT. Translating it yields CASSADRSNQPQHF. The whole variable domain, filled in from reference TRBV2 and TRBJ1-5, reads EPEVTQTPSHQVTQMGQEVILRCVPISNHLYFYWYRQILGQKVEFLVSFYNNEISEKSEIFDDQFSVERPDGSNFTLKIRSTKLEDSAMYFCASSADRSNQPQHFGDGTRLSIL.

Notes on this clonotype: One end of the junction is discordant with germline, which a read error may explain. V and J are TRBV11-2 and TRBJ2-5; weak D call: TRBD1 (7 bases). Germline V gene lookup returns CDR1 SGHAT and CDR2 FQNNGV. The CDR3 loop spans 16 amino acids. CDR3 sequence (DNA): TGTGCCAGCAGCCCAGGCCCAGGGGGGCCGGGGGAGACCCAGTCCTTC. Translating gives CASSPGPGGPGETQSF.

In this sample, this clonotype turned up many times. The CDR3 DNA reads TGTGCCAGCAGCCAAGATACAGGCCCAATAAACCCTTACAATGAGCAGTTCTTC. As protein: CASSQDTGPINPYNEQFF. The J gene is TRBJ2-1, the V gene TRBV14; maybe TRBD1 (5 bases). The CDR3 loop spans 18 amino acids. Trimming left V 0 bases short and J 4 bases short, with 19 bases between. Germline-derived CDR1 and CDR2 are SGHDN and FVKESK.

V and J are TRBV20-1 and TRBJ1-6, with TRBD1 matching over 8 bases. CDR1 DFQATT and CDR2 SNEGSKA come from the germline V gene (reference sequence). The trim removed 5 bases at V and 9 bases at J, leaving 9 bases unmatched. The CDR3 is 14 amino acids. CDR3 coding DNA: TGCAGTGCTGGGGGGCAGGGGGCGAGTTCACCCCTCCACTTT. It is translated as CSAGGQGASSPLHF.

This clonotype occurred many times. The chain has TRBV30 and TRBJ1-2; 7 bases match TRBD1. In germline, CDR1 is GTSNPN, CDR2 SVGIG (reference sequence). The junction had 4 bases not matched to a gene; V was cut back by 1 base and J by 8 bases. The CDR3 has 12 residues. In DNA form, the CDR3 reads TGTGCCTGGAGTGACAGGGGATTCGGCTACACCTTC. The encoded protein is CAWSDRGFGYTF. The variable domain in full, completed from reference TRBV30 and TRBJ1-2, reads SQTIHQWPATLVQPVGSPLSLECTVEGTSNPNLYWYRQAAGRGLQLLFYSVGIGQISSEVPQNLSASRPQDRQFILSSKKLLLSDSGFYLCAWSDRGFGYTFGSGTRLTVV.

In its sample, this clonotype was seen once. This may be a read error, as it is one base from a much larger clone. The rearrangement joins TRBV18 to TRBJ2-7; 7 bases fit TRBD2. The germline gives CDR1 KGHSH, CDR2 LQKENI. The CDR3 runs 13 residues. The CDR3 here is CDSSPGTTYEQYF. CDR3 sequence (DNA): TGTGACAGCTCACCAGGGACTACCTACGAGCAGTACTTC.

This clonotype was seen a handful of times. The CDR3: CASSSSGAVGETQYF. The CDR3 DNA reads TGTGCCAGCAGCTCCTCGGGAGCAGTGGGGGAGACCCAGTACTTC. The genes are TRBV7-3 and TRBJ2-5, with D possibly being TRBD2 (6 bases). The germline V gene has CDR1 SGHTA and CDR2 FQGTGA. The V end lost 4 bases, the J end lost 5 bases, and 17 bases lay between the germline ends. The CDR3 runs to 15 residues.

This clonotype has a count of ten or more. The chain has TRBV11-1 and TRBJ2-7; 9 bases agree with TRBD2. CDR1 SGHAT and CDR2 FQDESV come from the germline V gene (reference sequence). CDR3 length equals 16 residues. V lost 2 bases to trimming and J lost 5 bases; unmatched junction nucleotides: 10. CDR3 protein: CASSLYGGRAKDEQYF. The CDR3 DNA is TGTGCCAGCAGCTTATACGGCGGGAGGGCCAAGGACGAGCAGTACTTC. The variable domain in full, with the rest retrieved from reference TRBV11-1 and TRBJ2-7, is EAEVAQSPRYKITEKSQAVAFWCDPISGHATLYWYRQILGQGPELLVQFQDESVVDDSQLPKDRFSAERLKGVDSTLKIQPAELGDSAMYLCASSLYGGRAKDEQYFGPGTRLTVT.

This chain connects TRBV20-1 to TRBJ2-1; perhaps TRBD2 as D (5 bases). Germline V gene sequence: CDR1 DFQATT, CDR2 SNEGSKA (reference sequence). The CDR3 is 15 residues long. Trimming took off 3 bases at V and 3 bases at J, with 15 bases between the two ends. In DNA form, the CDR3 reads TGCAGTGCTAGGGACCGGGGTCTGGACTACAATGAGCAGTTCTTC. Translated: CSARDRGLDYNEQFF.

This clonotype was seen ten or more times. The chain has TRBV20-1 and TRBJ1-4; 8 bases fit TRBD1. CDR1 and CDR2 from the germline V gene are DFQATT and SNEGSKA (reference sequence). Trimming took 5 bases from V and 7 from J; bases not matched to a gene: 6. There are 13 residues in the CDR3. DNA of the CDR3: TGCAGTGCTGAGGACAGGGTGGTTGAAAAACTGTTTTTT. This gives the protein CSAEDRVVEKLFF.

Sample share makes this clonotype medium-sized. In nucleotides, the CDR3 is TGTGCCAGCAGCCTGAATGAAAAACTGTTTTTT. As protein: CASSLNEKLFF. The chain is built from TRBV12-3 or TRBV12-4 and TRBJ1-4; D gene ambiguous. The CDR3 is 11 residues long. V shed 6 bases and J shed 5 bases, with 4 bases lying between them.

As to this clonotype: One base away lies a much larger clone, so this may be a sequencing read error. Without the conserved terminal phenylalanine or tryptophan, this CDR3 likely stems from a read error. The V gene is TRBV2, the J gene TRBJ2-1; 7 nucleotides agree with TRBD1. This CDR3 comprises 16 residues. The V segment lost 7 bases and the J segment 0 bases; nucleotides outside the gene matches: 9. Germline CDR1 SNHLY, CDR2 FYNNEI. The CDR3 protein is CASTWTGPLSYNEQFL. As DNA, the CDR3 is TGTGCCAGCACCTGGACAGGACCACTCTCCTACAATGAGCAGTTCCTC.